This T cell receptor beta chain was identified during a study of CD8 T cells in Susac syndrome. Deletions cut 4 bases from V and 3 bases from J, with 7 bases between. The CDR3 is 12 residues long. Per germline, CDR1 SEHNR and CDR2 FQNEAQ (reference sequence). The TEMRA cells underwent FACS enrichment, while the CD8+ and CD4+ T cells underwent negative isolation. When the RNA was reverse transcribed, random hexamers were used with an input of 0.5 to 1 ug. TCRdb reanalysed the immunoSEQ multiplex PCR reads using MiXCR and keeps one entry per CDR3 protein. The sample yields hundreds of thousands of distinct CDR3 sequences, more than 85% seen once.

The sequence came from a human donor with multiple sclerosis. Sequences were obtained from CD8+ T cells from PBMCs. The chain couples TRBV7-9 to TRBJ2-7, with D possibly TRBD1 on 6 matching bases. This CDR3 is CASSWDNYEQYF. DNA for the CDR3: TGTGCCAGCAGCTGGGACAACTACGAGCAGTACTTC. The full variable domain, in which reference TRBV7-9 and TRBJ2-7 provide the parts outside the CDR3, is DTGVSQNPRHKITKRGQNVTFRCDPISEHNRLYWYRQTLGQGPEFLTYFQNEAQLEKSRLLSDRFSAERPKGSFSTLEIQRTEQGDSAMYLCASSWDNYEQYFGPGTRLTVT.